This TCR beta chain was found in a study of blood T cell repertoires in COVID-19. About the study: Samples representing acute and convalescent COVID-19 were sourced from the United States, Italy and Spain.

Germline values: CDR1 SEHNR, CDR2 FQNEAQ (reference sequence). J lost 8 bases, V lost 6 bases, and 9 bases had no gene match. The length of the CDR3 is 16 residues. TCRdb keeps only in-frame clones here, not all; method: immunoSEQ multiplex PCR. This sample has 200,000 to 250,000 clones, with 81% found just once. V gene TRBV7-9 combines with J gene TRBJ2-6; TRBD1 matches at 11 bases. Sequenced: PBMCs or T cells enriched from blood (not recorded which). The TCR was taken from a woman aged 50 to 65 with acute COVID-19. Written as DNA, the CDR3 is TGTGCCAGCAGAAAAACCGGGACAGGGGGGTCCAACGTCCTGACTTTC. Translating gives CASRKTGTGGSNVLTF. Together with reference TRBV7-9 and TRBJ2-6, the CDR3 gives the full variable domain: DTGVSQNPRHKITKRGQNVTFRCDPISEHNRLYWYRQTLGQGPEFLTYFQNEAQLEKSRLLSDRFSAERPKGSFSTLEIQRTEQGDSAMYLCASRKTGTGGSNVLTFGAGSRLTVL.